A single sample gave rise to the 26 T cell receptor beta chains below, sequenced in a study of T-cell reconstitution after alpha-beta-depleted transplantation in children. Study observations and caveats: Several hundred rapidly expanded clones from non-depleted graft cells reportedly supplied alpha-beta T cells about two months post-transplant.

Their cognate antigens are unknown. The TCRbeta library was prepared with unique molecular identifiers. One entry per CDR3 protein, called by TCRdb with MiXCR from the PCR reads. The sample consists of about 32,000 distinct CDR3 sequences, about 7% of them appearing once. The sample in question was peripheral blood, obtained 60 days after TCRalphabeta/CD19-depleted stem cell transplant. These receptors all come from a child less than two years old who had a stem cell transplant for acute myeloid leukemia, so the T cells may come from the graft donor.

This clonotype was detected many times. V gene TRBV9 combines with J gene TRBJ2-5; D not certain. CDR1 and CDR2 from the germline V gene are SGDLS and YYNGEE. V lost 0 bases to trimming and J lost 4 bases, with 16 bases between them. There are 16 residues in the CDR3. The DNA for the CDR3 is TGTGCCAGCAGCGTAGAAGGTGGGCCTAACGGAGAGACCCAGTACTTC. Amino acid sequence: CASSVEGGPNGETQYF.

Ten or more counts support this clonotype. The chain couples TRBV7-9 to TRBJ2-2; 7 positions agree with TRBD1. This CDR3 spans 16 amino acids. The V segment lost 5 bases and the J segment 3 bases; nucleotides outside the gene matches: 9. From germline, CDR1 is SEHNR and CDR2 FQNEAQ (reference sequence). CDR3 DNA sequence: TGTGCCAGCAGCCCGACGCCAGGGGGTCACACCGGGGAGCTGTTTTTT. Its translation: CASSPTPGGHTGELFF.

This clonotype was seen only a few times. The genes are TRBV3-1 and TRBJ1-6; 7 bases match TRBD1. Germline CDR1 reads LGHDT; CDR2 reads YNNKEL (reference sequence). Germline trimming cut 4 bases from V and 8 bases from J; bases unmatched to any gene: 8. This CDR3 spans 15 amino acids. In DNA, the CDR3 is TGTGCCAGCAGCCGGGACAGTCTGCGCCATTCACCCCTCCACTTT. Amino acids: CASSRDSLRHSPLHF. The full variable domain, completed using reference TRBV3-1 and TRBJ1-6, is DTAVSQTPKYLVTQMGNDKSIKCEQNLGHDTMYWYKQDSKKFLKIMFSYNNKELIINETVPNRFSPKSPDKAHLNLHINSLELGDSAVYFCASSRDSLRHSPLHFGNGTRLTVT.

This clonotype was detected ten times or more. The V gene is TRBV5-6, the J gene TRBJ2-7; maybe TRBD2 (6 bases). There are 12 residues in the CDR3. CDR1 SGHDT and CDR2 YYEEEE come from the germline V gene. V was pared by 4 bases and J by 3 bases, with 8 bases between. This CDR3 reads CASSTGSYEQYF. The DNA of the CDR3 is TGTGCCAGCAGCACCGGGAGCTACGAGCAGTACTTC.

This clonotype was seen repeatedly, ten times or more. The chain recombines TRBV11-2 with TRBJ2-6; 8 bases fit TRBD1. This CDR3 contains 16 residues. Trimming took 7 bases from V and 0 from J; bases not matched to a gene: 5. The germline V gene has CDR1 SGHAT and CDR2 FQNNGV. The CDR3: CASIRQGPSGANVLTF. The CDR3 nucleotides read TGTGCCAGCATCCGACAGGGGCCCTCTGGGGCCAACGTCCTGACTTTC.

This clonotype was seen many times. This rearrangement joins TRBV4-2 to TRBJ1-1, with unresolved D. The V gene lost 1 base and the J gene lost 7 bases, with 10 bases spanning the gap. Per germline, CDR1 LGHNA and CDR2 YNFKEQ. This CDR3 is built from 13 residues. The CDR3 here is CASSQVEGNEAFF. The CDR3 DNA is TGTGCCAGCAGCCAAGTAGAAGGTAATGAAGCTTTCTTT.

This clonotype was detected many times. The CDR3 loop is CASSFIGGQAESSYEQYF. The CDR3 DNA is TGTGCCAGCAGTTTCATCGGGGGACAGGCAGAAAGCTCCTACGAGCAGTACTTC. This sequence joins TRBV27 and TRBJ2-7; 8 bases line up with TRBD1. The germline gives CDR1 MNHEY, CDR2 SMNVEV (reference sequence). CDR3 length: 18 residues. The V segment lost 3 bases and the J segment 0 bases; nucleotides outside the gene matches: 13.

This clonotype was observed many times. The genes are TRBV28 and TRBJ2-7, with D perhaps TRBD1 (5 bases). The ends were cut back, 5 bases at V and 1 base at J, with 15 bases in the middle. Germline V gene lookup returns CDR1 MDHEN and CDR2 SYDVKM. The CDR3 contains 15 residues. The DNA for the CDR3 is TGTGCCAGCAGTCCAGACAGAGCCCTATCCTACGAGCAGTACTTC. It specifies CASSPDRALSYEQYF.

This clonotype was detected once. In DNA form, the CDR3 reads TGTGCCAGCAGCTCGACAGGCCAGTCGTTAGAGACCCAGTACTTC. This sequence encodes CASSSTGQSLETQYF. This sequence joins TRBV7-9 and TRBJ2-5, with D possibly being TRBD1 (6 bases). The V gene lost 4 bases and the J gene lost 4 bases, with 16 bases spanning the gap. The CDR3 has 15 amino acids. The germline gives CDR1 SEHNR, CDR2 FQNEAQ (reference sequence).

This clonotype was seen at least ten times. The chain is built from TRBV10-3 and TRBJ2-7, with a tentative D call TRBD2 (5 bases). This CDR3 contains 15 residues. The V gene's germline CDR1 is ENHRY and CDR2 SYGVKD. The germline V and J ends were trimmed by 3 bases and 2 bases, with 14 bases remaining between them. CDR3 residues: CAISEVGRGAYEQYF. CDR3 nucleotides: TGTGCCATCAGTGAAGTAGGGAGAGGAGCCTACGAGCAGTACTTC.

This clonotype was counted many times. The chain joins TRBV5-6 to TRBJ2-1, with 12 bases identical to TRBD2. The CDR3 runs 16 residues. The trim removed 1 base at V and 6 bases at J, leaving 5 bases unmatched. Germline-derived CDR1 and CDR2 are SGHDT and YYEEEE. The CDR3 nucleotides read TGTGCCAGCAGCTTGTTGACTAGCGGGAGTGTCAATGAGCAGTTCTTC. It codes for CASSLLTSGSVNEQFF. Filled out from reference TRBV5-6 and TRBJ2-1, the complete variable domain reads DAGVTQSPTHLIKTRGQQVTLRCSPKSGHDTVSWYQQALGQGPQFIFQYYEEEERQRGNFPDRFSGHQFPNYSSELNVNALLLGDSALYLCASSLLTSGSVNEQFFGPGTRLTVL.

This clonotype is labeled medium-sized. The chain carries TRBV20-1 and TRBJ2-2; D might be TRBD1 or TRBD2, each matching 6 bases. Germline V gene lookup returns CDR1 DFQATT and CDR2 SNEGSKA (reference sequence). The CDR3 is 13 amino acids. V lost 5 bases and J lost 3, with 10 bases in between. The CDR3 loop reads CSADRGDTGELFF. CDR3 nucleotides: TGCAGTGCTGATAGGGGGGACACCGGGGAGCTGTTTTTT.

This clonotype was seen ten or more times. The V and J genes are TRBV24-1 and TRBJ2-5; D gene ambiguous. The V end lost 4 bases, the J end lost 5 bases, and 10 bases lay between the germline ends. Germline values: CDR1 KGHDR, CDR2 SFDVKD. The CDR3 covers 13 residues. CDR3 protein: CATSESRVETQYF. The CDR3 DNA follows: TGTGCCACCAGTGAATCCCGCGTGGAGACCCAGTACTTC.

This clonotype was detected only a few times. The chain is built from TRBV2 and TRBJ2-5; D gene unclear. Trimming cost V 4 bases and J 5 bases, with 2 bases left between them. Germline CDR1 and CDR2: SNHLY and FYNNEI. This CDR3 comprises 10 residues. CDR3 protein: CASSVETQYF. The CDR3 nucleotides read TGTGCCAGCAGTGTGGAGACCCAGTACTTC.

The V call is TRBV7-2, the J call TRBJ2-1; D is undetermined. V lost 7 bases to trimming and J lost 4 bases, with 8 bases between them. Germline lookup yields CDR1 SGHTA and CDR2 FQGNSA. The CDR3 totals 12 residues. CDR3 nucleotide sequence: TGTGCCAGCAAGGCGGCTTACAATGAGCAGTTCTTC. Protein sequence: CASKAAYNEQFF.

This clonotype was counted at least ten times. The chain combines TRBV19 with TRBJ2-1, with 8 bases that match TRBD2. Germline V lookup: CDR1 LNHDA, CDR2 SQIVND (reference sequence). The CDR3 is 15 amino acids. J lost 0 bases, V lost 8 bases, and 6 bases had no gene match. The CDR3 coding sequence is TGTGCCAGTCGGGGGGGACCCAGCTCCTACAATGAGCAGTTCTTC. This sequence encodes CASRGGPSSYNEQFF.

This clonotype was seen repeatedly, ten times or more. The chain couples TRBV7-9 to TRBJ1-3, with D possibly matching TRBD1 (6 bases). The germline V gene encodes CDR1 SEHNR and CDR2 FQNEAQ (reference sequence). The CDR3 is 16 amino acids. V was pared by 8 bases and J by 0 bases, with 17 bases between. The CDR3 is CASGYNLGGSGNTIYF. CDR3 nucleotide sequence: TGTGCCAGCGGATATAATTTAGGGGGCTCTGGAAACACCATATATTTT.

There are many counts of this clonotype. The V and J genes are TRBV6-5 and TRBJ2-7; D is uncertain. CDR3 size: 13 residues. V lost 4 bases to trimming and J lost 1 base, with 8 bases between them. Germline loops: CDR1 MNHEY, CDR2 SVGAGI. The chain's CDR3 is CASSFGPSYEQYF. The DNA for the CDR3 is TGTGCCAGCAGTTTCGGGCCTTCCTACGAGCAGTACTTC.

This clonotype showed up many times. This CDR3 reads CASREDSNQPQHF. CDR3 in DNA: TGTGCCAGTCGCGAGGATAGCAATCAGCCCCAGCATTTT. The rearrangement uses TRBV28 and TRBJ1-5; no definite D call. CDR3 size: 13 residues. Trimming stripped 9 bases from V and 0 bases from J, with 9 bases between. Per the germline V gene, CDR1 is MDHEN and CDR2 is SYDVKM.

This clonotype was detected many times. The gene calls are TRBV7-2 and TRBJ2-7, with D possibly matching TRBD2 (7 bases). The CDR3 is 17 residues long. The germline V gene has CDR1 SGHTA and CDR2 FQGNSA. Trimming left V 5 bases short and J 0 bases short, with 20 bases between. The chain's CDR3 is CASSHRGARFSSYEQYF. CDR3 in DNA: TGTGCCAGCAGCCACCGGGGGGCCCGATTTAGCTCCTACGAGCAGTACTTC.

The table lists this clonotype with many counts. The chain joins TRBV30 to TRBJ2-7; TRBD1 matches 7 bases. Per the germline V gene, CDR1 is GTSNPN and CDR2 is SVGIG (reference sequence). The CDR3 contains 11 residues. V gave up 4 bases and J gave up 8 bases; unmatched junction bases: 5. The CDR3 bases are TGTGCCTGGATGACAGGGAAGAAGCAGTACTTC. Residues: CAWMTGKKQYF.

This clonotype is judged medium-sized. The chain links TRBV29-1 to TRBJ2-2; TRBD1 is a possible D gene (5 bases). This CDR3 contains 15 residues. The V and J ends lost 6 bases and 2 bases respectively, with 16 bases between them. Germline V CDR1 and CDR2: SQVTM, ANQGSEA. CDR3 in DNA: TGCAGCGTCGCCCAAGGGGCATATAACACCGGGGAGCTGTTTTTT. It translates to CSVAQGAYNTGELFF.

Concerning this clonotype itself: This may stem from a read error, because a much larger clone lies one nucleotide away. The rearrangement joins TRBV9 to TRBJ2-3; 8 bases agree with TRBD2. V shed 1 base and J 0 bases; nucleotides not matched to a gene: 10. There are 18 residues in the CDR3. Looked up from germline, CDR1 is SGDLS and CDR2 is YYNGEE. In DNA, the CDR3 is TGTGCCAGCAGCGTAAAAGGGGCGGGGGGCCATAGCACAGATACGCAGTATTTT. Translated, it gives CASSVKGAGGHSTDTQYF.

This clonotype occurred many times. This chain uses TRBV18 with TRBJ2-1; D is ambiguous. CDR1 and CDR2 from the germline V gene are KGHSH and LQKENI. V was pared by 1 base and J by 1 base, with 2 bases between. This CDR3 has 13 residues. As DNA, the CDR3 is TGTGCCAGCTCACCACGGTCCTACAATGAGCAGTTCTTC. Amino acid sequence: CASSPRSYNEQFF. Complete variable domain (other parts from reference TRBV18 and TRBJ2-1): NAGVMQNPRHLVRRRGQEARLRCSPMKGHSHVYWYRQLPEEGLKFMVYLQKENIIDESGMPKERFSAEFPKEGPSILRIQQVVRGDSAAYFCASSPRSYNEQFFGPGTRLTVL.

Many counts were recorded for this clonotype. The chain joins TRBV2 to TRBJ2-5; 7 bases are shared with TRBD2. From germline, CDR1 is SNHLY and CDR2 FYNNEI. V was clipped by 3 bases and J by 0 bases; unmatched bases: 4. The CDR3 runs to 15 residues. CDR3 nucleotides: TGTGCCAGCAGTGATTGGCTAGCGGACCAAGAGACCCAGTACTTC. Its translation is CASSDWLADQETQYF.

This clonotype was seen at least ten times. The chain uses TRBV4-2 and TRBJ2-2; 7 nucleotides line up with TRBD2. Germline CDR1 and CDR2: LGHNA and YNFKEQ. This CDR3 is built from 16 residues. J lost 4 bases, V lost 0 bases, and 5 bases had no gene match. CDR3 sequence reads: CASSQEWREITGELFF. In nucleotides, the CDR3 is TGTGCCAGCAGCCAAGAGTGGCGGGAGATCACCGGGGAGCTGTTTTTT.